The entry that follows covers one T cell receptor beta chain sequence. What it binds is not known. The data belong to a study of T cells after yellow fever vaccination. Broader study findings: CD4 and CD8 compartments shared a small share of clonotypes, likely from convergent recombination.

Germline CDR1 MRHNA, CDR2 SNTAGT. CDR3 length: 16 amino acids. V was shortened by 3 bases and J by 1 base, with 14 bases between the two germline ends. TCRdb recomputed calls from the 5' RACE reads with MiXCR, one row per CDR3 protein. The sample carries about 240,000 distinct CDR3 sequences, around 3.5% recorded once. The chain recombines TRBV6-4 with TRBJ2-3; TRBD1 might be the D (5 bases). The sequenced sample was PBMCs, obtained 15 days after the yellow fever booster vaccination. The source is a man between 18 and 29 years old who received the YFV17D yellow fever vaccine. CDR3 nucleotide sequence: TGTGCCAGCAGTGAAACGCTTATGGGGCGCACAGATACGCAGTATTTT. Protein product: CASSETLMGRTDTQYF.